These 8 T cell receptor beta chains share one sample of origin, sequenced in a study of identifying expanded T cells in peripheral blood. Some clones are missing from TCRdb's copy, which holds only in-frame ones; the method was immunoSEQ multiplex PCR. The sample has around 120,000 clones, roughly 90% seen once; the top ten hold 8.4%. What was sequenced was blood. The receptors derive from a person aged 18-70 years in good health.

The rearrangement links TRBV28 to TRBJ1-5, with D possibly matching TRBD1 (6 bases). V was shortened by 3 bases and J by 7 bases, with 16 bases between the two germline ends. Germline V gene lookup returns CDR1 MDHEN and CDR2 SYDVKM. The CDR3 is made up of 15 amino acids. The CDR3 here is CASSFPHGGRQPQHF. The CDR3, as DNA: TGTGCCAGCAGTTTCCCGCACGGGGGGCGGCAGCCCCAGCATTTT.

V usage is TRBV18 and J usage is TRBJ2-6; D perhaps matches TRBD1 (6 bases). Trimming left V 2 bases short and J 0 bases short, with 17 bases between. The CDR3 extends over 19 amino acids. CDR1 and CDR2 from the germline V gene are KGHSH and LQKENI. The CDR3 bases are TGTGCCAGCTCACCATGGGGGCCCAACCCCCTCTCTGGGGCCAACGTCCTGACTTTC. This gives the protein CASSPWGPNPLSGANVLTF.

The rearrangement joins TRBV10-3 to TRBJ2-3, with TRBD1 identical over 10 bases. V shed 4 bases and J 4 bases; nucleotides not matched to a gene: 2. Per the germline V gene, CDR1 is ENHRY and CDR2 is SYGVKD. This CDR3 is built from 14 residues. The CDR3 region is CAISGDRGADTQYF. The CDR3 DNA sequence: TGTGCCATCAGTGGGGACAGGGGCGCAGATACGCAGTATTTT.

This clone was picked up a small number of times. This chain links TRBV13 with TRBJ2-1, with 12 bases matching TRBD2. CDR3 size: 16 residues. The germline CDR1 and CDR2 sequences are PRHDT and FYEKMQ (reference sequence). Unmatched junction bases numbered 5, after V lost 5 bases and J lost 3 bases. Written as DNA, the CDR3 is TGTGCCAGCAGCCCTCCGGGACTAGCGGGCTACAATGAGCAGTTCTTC. Its protein product is CASSPPGLAGYNEQFF.

This sequence joins TRBV7-2 and TRBJ1-5, with D maybe TRBD1 (5 bases). V lost 5 bases, J lost 7 bases, and 18 bases lay in between. This CDR3 has 15 residues. Germline lookup yields CDR1 SGHTA and CDR2 FQGNSA. The CDR3 DNA reads as TGTGCCAGCAGCCAGACGGTCGGGGCACGCCAGCCCCAGCATTTT. Its protein is CASSQTVGARQPQHF.

The rearrangement links TRBV5-1 to TRBJ1-6; D call uncertain. Germline CDR1 and CDR2: SGHRS and YFSETQ. V gave up 4 bases and J gave up 7 bases, with 18 bases separating them. The CDR3 has 16 amino acids. CDR3 sequence: CASSPRPTDGNSPLHF. Here the CDR3 DNA reads TGCGCCAGCAGCCCAAGACCGACCGATGGAAATTCACCCCTCCACTTT.

This clone was counted a few times. This rearrangement joins TRBV9 to TRBJ1-6; D gene uncertain. This CDR3 has 13 amino acids. Trimming pared 4 bases from V and 7 bases from J, leaving 9 bases between. Germline CDR1 and CDR2: SGDLS and YYNGEE. In DNA, the CDR3 is TGTGCCAGCAGCCTGGAGCCGAATTCACCCCTCCACTTT. As protein: CASSLEPNSPLHF.

V usage is TRBV5-4 and J usage is TRBJ2-3; 8 nucleotides align to TRBD2. This CDR3 has 17 residues. The trim removed 0 bases at V and 0 bases at J, leaving 6 bases unmatched. The germline gives CDR1 SGHNT, CDR2 YYREEE (reference sequence). The CDR3 sequence: CASSLGLAGPSTDTQYF. CDR3 bases: TGTGCCAGCAGCTTGGGGCTAGCGGGCCCTAGCACAGATACGCAGTATTTT.